The rows below give T cell receptor beta chains drawn from one sample of a study of blood T cell repertoires in COVID-19. Assay used: immunoSEQ multiplex PCR; TCRdb lists only in-frame clones, some missing. The table has 310,000 or so clones, about 90% seen once. Material for sequencing was peripheral blood. The receptors derive from a woman in her 30s who had recovered from COVID-19. CDR3s include the opening cysteine and the closing phenylalanine or tryptophan. The order of the fields is J gene, V gene, D gene, clone size, CDR3 protein, CDR3 DNA. The D gene is left open where the match is weak. The listing skips clone size in some rows; elsewhere it reads once, few, many or a size class.

J gene: TRBJ2-1; V gene: TRBV5-1; D gene: TRBD1; clone size: .; CDR3 protein: CASSLVWWDRGYNEQFF; CDR3 DNA: TGCGCCAGCAGCTTGGTTTGGTGGGACAGGGGTTACAATGAGCAGTTCTTC
J gene: TRBJ1-1; V gene: TRBV5-4; D gene: .; clone size: once; CDR3 protein: CASSFTGFGTEAFF; CDR3 DNA: TGTGCCAGCAGCTTCACAGGCTTTGGAACTGAAGCTTTCTTT
J gene: TRBJ2-5; V gene: TRBV11-3; D gene: TRBD2; clone size: .; CDR3 protein: CASSPGLAREETQYF; CDR3 DNA: TGTGCCAGCAGCCCGGGACTAGCTCGGGAAGAGACCCAGTACTTC
J gene: TRBJ2-1; V gene: TRBV5-1; D gene: .; clone size: .; CDR3 protein: CASSLGGLNNEQFF; CDR3 DNA: TGCGCCAGCAGCTTGGGTGGTCTAAACAATGAGCAGTTCTTC
J gene: TRBJ1-1; V gene: TRBV7-8; D gene: TRBD1; clone size: .; CDR3 protein: CASSLFRTGDTEAFF; CDR3 DNA: TGTGCCAGCAGCTTATTCAGGACAGGGGACACTGAAGCTTTCTTT
J gene: TRBJ2-2; V gene: TRBV29-1; D gene: .; clone size: .; CDR3 protein: CSVAYIPRGGELFF; CDR3 DNA: TGCAGCGTTGCCTACATCCCACGGGGCGGGGAGCTGTTTTTT
J gene: TRBJ1-1; V gene: TRBV6-5; D gene: TRBD1; clone size: .; CDR3 protein: CASRGKQGTATEAFF; CDR3 DNA: TGTGCCAGCAGGGGGAAACAGGGGACGGCCACTGAAGCTTTCTTT
J gene: TRBJ2-5; V gene: TRBV27; D gene: .; clone size: .; CDR3 protein: CASRPGSQETQYF; CDR3 DNA: TGTGCCAGCAGACCGGGATCGCAAGAGACCCAGTACTTC
J gene: TRBJ1-5; V gene: TRBV28; D gene: .; clone size: .; CDR3 protein: CASSLPGGANQPQHF; CDR3 DNA: TGTGCCAGCAGTTTACCTGGGGGGGCTAATCAGCCCCAGCATTTT
J gene: TRBJ2-1; V gene: TRBV5-6; D gene: TRBD2; clone size: .; CDR3 protein: CASSLGYGGGYNEQFF; CDR3 DNA: TGTGCCAGCAGCCTGGGATATGGCGGGGGCTACAATGAGCAGTTCTTC
J gene: TRBJ2-1; V gene: TRBV11-3; D gene: TRBD2; clone size: .; CDR3 protein: CASSFLPSGEQFF; CDR3 DNA: TGTGCCAGCAGCTTCCTCCCTAGCGGTGAGCAGTTCTTC
J gene: TRBJ1-1; V gene: TRBV3-1/TRBV3-2; D gene: .; clone size: .; CDR3 protein: CASSQAQLGGTEAFF; CDR3 DNA: TGTGCCAGCAGCCAAGCACAGCTCGGTGGGACTGAAGCTTTCTTT
J gene: TRBJ1-2; V gene: TRBV27; D gene: TRBD1; clone size: .; CDR3 protein: CASRPRDRDGYTF; CDR3 DNA: TGTGCCAGCCGACCGAGGGACAGGGATGGCTACACCTTC
J gene: TRBJ1-5; V gene: TRBV19; D gene: TRBD1; clone size: .; CDR3 protein: CASTLGQARNQPQHF; CDR3 DNA: TGTGCCAGTACCCTAGGACAGGCGCGCAATCAGCCCCAGCATTTT
J gene: TRBJ2-5; V gene: TRBV7-3; D gene: TRBD1; clone size: .; CDR3 protein: CASSSGQSGTQYF; CDR3 DNA: TGTGCCAGCAGTTCGGGACAGAGCGGGACCCAGTACTTC
J gene: TRBJ2-3; V gene: TRBV7-9; D gene: TRBD2; clone size: once; CDR3 protein: CASSFRLAGINTQYF; CDR3 DNA: TGTGCCAGCAGCTTCCGACTAGCGGGGATAAATACGCAGTATTTT
J gene: TRBJ2-1; V gene: TRBV6-5; D gene: TRBD2; clone size: once; CDR3 protein: CASTQLAGRDNEQFF; CDR3 DNA: TGTGCCAGCACCCAACTAGCGGGAAGAGACAATGAGCAGTTCTTC
J gene: TRBJ2-2; V gene: TRBV19; D gene: .; clone size: once; CDR3 protein: CASSPEFNTGELFF; CDR3 DNA: TGTGCCAGTAGCCCGGAGTTTAACACCGGGGAGCTGTTTTTT
J gene: TRBJ2-7; V gene: TRBV21-1; D gene: .; clone size: .; CDR3 protein: CASSTTGSHEQYF; CDR3 DNA: TGTGCCAGCAGCACGACAGGGTCCCACGAGCAGTACTTC
J gene: TRBJ2-7; V gene: TRBV2; D gene: .; clone size: .; CDR3 protein: CASSNSYEQYF; CDR3 DNA: TGTGCCAGCAGTAACTCATACGAGCAGTACTTC
J gene: TRBJ2-1; V gene: TRBV27; D gene: TRBD2; clone size: .; CDR3 protein: CASSWGSGGTEQFF; CDR3 DNA: TGTGCCAGCAGTTGGGGTAGCGGGGGGACTGAGCAGTTCTTC
J gene: TRBJ2-2; V gene: TRBV30; D gene: TRBD2; clone size: .; CDR3 protein: CAWSGEGTGELFF; CDR3 DNA: TGTGCCTGGAGTGGGGAGGGAACCGGGGAGCTGTTTTTT
J gene: TRBJ1-1; V gene: TRBV27; D gene: .; clone size: .; CDR3 protein: CASSLSGLMNTEAFF; CDR3 DNA: TGTGCCAGCAGTTTATCTGGCCTCATGAACACTGAAGCTTTCTTT
J gene: TRBJ1-5; V gene: TRBV10-3; D gene: TRBD1; clone size: .; CDR3 protein: CAIRGDRGNQPQHF; CDR3 DNA: TGTGCCATCAGAGGGGACAGGGGCAATCAGCCCCAGCATTTT
J gene: TRBJ2-3; V gene: TRBV5-1; D gene: TRBD2; clone size: few; CDR3 protein: CASSLVSGGNTDTQYF; CDR3 DNA: TGCGCCAGCAGCTTGGTTAGCGGGGGCAACACAGATACGCAGTATTTT
J gene: TRBJ1-2; V gene: TRBV16; D gene: .; clone size: .; CDR3 protein: CASSHENRDTGGYTF; CDR3 DNA: TGTGCCAGCAGCCACGAGAACAGGGATACGGGTGGCTACACCTTC
J gene: TRBJ1-1; V gene: TRBV29-1; D gene: .; clone size: once; CDR3 protein: CSVGGQLNTEAFF; CDR3 DNA: TGCAGCGTTGGAGGACAGTTGAACACTGAAGCTTTCTTT
J gene: TRBJ2-3; V gene: TRBV27; D gene: TRBD2; clone size: once; CDR3 protein: CASSPRLAGSSSTDTQYF; CDR3 DNA: TGTGCCAGCAGTCCCCGGCTAGCGGGGTCGTCTAGCACAGATACGCAGTATTTT
J gene: TRBJ2-7; V gene: TRBV6-5; D gene: .; clone size: once; CDR3 protein: CASSTWTGSYEQYF; CDR3 DNA: TGTGCCAGCAGTACCTGGACTGGCTCCTACGAGCAGTACTTC
J gene: TRBJ1-1; V gene: TRBV15; D gene: .; clone size: .; CDR3 protein: CATSRPRTVGNTEAFF; CDR3 DNA: TGTGCCACCAGCAGACCCCGGACAGTGGGGAACACTGAAGCTTTCTTT
J gene: TRBJ2-3; V gene: TRBV7-9; D gene: TRBD2; clone size: .; CDR3 protein: CASSLVLAGAVDTQYF; CDR3 DNA: TGTGCCAGCAGCTTAGTTCTAGCGGGAGCGGTAGATACGCAGTATTTT
J gene: TRBJ2-7; V gene: TRBV6-5; D gene: .; clone size: .; CDR3 protein: CASGAGYEQYF; CDR3 DNA: TGTGCCAGCGGGGCTGGATACGAGCAGTACTTC
J gene: TRBJ2-3; V gene: TRBV11-2; D gene: .; clone size: few; CDR3 protein: CASSLLGRDTDTQYF; CDR3 DNA: TGTGCCAGCAGCTTATTGGGCAGGGACACAGATACGCAGTATTTT